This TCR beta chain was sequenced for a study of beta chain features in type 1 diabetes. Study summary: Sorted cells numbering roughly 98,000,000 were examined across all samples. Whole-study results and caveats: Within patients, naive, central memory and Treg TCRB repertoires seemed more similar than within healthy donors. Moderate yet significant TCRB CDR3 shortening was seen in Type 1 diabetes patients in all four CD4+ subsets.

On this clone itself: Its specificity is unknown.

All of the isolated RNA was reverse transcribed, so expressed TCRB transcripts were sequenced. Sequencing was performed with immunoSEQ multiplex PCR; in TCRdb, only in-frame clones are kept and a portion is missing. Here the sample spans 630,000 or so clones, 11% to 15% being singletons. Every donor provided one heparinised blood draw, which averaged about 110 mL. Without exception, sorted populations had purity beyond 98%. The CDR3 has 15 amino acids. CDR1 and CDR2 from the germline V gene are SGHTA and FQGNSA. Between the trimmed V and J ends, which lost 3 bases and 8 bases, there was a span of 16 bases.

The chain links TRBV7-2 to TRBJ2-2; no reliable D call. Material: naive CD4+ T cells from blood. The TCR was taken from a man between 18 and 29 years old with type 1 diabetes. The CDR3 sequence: CASSFRAPQRGELFF. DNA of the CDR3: TGTGCCAGCAGCTTCCGGGCGCCTCAACGGGGGGAGCTGTTTTTT.